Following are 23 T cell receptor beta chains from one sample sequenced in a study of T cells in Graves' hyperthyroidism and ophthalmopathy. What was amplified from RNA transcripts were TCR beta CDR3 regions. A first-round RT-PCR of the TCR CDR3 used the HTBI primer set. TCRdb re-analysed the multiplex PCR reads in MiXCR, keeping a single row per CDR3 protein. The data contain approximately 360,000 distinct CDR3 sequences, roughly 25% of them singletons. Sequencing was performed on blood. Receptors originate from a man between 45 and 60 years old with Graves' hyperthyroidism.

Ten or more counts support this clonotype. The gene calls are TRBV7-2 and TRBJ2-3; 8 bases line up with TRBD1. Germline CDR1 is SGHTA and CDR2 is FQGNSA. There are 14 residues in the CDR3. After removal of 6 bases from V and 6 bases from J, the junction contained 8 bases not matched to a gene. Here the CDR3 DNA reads TGTGCCAGCAGGAGACAGGGGTGGTCGGATACGCAGTATTTT. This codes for CASRRQGWSDTQYF.

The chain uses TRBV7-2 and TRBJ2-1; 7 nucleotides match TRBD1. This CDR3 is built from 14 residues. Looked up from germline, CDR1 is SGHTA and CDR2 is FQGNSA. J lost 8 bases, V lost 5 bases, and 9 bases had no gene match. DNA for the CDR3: TGTGCCAGCAGCGCCGATACAGGGGTAGATGAGCAGTTCTTC. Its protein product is CASSADTGVDEQFF.

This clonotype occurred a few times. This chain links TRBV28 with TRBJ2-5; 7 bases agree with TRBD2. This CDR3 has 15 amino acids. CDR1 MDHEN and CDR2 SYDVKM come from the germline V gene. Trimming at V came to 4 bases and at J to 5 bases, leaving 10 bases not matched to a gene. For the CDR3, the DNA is TGTGCCAGCAGTTCCTGGGAGGGATTTAGTGAGACCCAGTACTTC. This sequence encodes CASSSWEGFSETQYF.

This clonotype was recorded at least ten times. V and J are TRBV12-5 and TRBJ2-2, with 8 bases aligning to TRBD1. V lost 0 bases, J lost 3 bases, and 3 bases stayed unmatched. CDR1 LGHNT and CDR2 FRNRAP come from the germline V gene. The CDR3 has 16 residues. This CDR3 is CASGLVTRGHTGELFF. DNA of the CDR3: TGTGCTAGTGGTTTGGTAACCAGGGGGCACACCGGGGAGCTGTTTTTT.

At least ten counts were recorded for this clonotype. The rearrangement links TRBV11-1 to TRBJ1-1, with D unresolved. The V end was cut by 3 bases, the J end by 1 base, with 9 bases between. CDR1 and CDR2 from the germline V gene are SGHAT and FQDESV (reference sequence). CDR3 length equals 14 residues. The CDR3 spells CASSLTRTNTEAFF. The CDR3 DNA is TGTGCCAGCAGCTTGACCCGAACGAACACTGAAGCTTTCTTT.

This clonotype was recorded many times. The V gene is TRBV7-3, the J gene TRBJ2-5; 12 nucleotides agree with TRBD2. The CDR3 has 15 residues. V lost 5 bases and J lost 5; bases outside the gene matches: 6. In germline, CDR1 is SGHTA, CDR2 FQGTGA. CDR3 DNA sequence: TGTGCCAGCAGCCTAGCGGGAGGGGGGTTGGAGACCCAGTACTTC. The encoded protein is CASSLAGGGLETQYF.

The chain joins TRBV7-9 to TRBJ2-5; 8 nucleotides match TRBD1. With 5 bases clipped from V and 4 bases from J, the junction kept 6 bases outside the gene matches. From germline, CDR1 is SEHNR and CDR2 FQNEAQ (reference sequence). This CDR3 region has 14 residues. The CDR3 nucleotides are TGTGCCAGCAGCCCCTGGACAGGGATAGAGACCCAGTACTTC. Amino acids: CASSPWTGIETQYF.

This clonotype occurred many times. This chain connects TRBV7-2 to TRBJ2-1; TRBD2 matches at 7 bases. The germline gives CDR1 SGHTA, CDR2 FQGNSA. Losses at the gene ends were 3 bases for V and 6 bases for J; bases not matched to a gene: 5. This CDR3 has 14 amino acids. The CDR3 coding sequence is TGTGCCAGCAGCTTGGCGGGAGAGCTCAATGAGCAGTTCTTC. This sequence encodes CASSLAGELNEQFF.

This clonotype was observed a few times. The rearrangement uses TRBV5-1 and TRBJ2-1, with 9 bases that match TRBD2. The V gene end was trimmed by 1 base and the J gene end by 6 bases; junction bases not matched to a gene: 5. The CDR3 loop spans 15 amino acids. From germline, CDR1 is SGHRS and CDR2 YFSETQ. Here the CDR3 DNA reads TGCGCCAGCAGCTTGTCTAGCGGGACACCCAATGAGCAGTTCTTC. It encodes CASSLSSGTPNEQFF.

For the CDR3, the DNA is TGTGCCAGCAGTTCTGCGGGGTCAGCCAAAAACATTCAGTACTTC. It codes for CASSSAGSAKNIQYF. The V gene is TRBV12-3 or TRBV12-4, the J gene TRBJ2-4, with D perhaps matching TRBD2 (6 bases). V lost 4 bases to trimming and J lost 0 bases, with 10 bases between them. This CDR3 region has 15 residues.

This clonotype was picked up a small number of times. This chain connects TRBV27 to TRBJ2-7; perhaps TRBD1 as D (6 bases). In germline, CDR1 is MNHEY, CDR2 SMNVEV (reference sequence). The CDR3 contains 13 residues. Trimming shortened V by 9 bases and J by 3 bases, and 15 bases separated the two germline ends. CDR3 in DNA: TGTGCCAGTAGATTCGCAGGGGACTACGAGCAGTACTTC. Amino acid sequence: CASRFAGDYEQYF.

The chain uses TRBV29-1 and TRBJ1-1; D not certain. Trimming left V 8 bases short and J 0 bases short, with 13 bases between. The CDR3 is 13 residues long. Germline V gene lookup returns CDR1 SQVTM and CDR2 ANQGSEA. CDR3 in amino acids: CSSGEGLNTEAFF. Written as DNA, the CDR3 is TGCAGCTCTGGTGAGGGCTTGAACACTGAAGCTTTCTTT.

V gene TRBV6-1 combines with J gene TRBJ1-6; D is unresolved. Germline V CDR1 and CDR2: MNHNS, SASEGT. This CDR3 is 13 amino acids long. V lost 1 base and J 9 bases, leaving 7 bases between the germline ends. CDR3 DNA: TGTGCCAGCAGTGAAGTGGTCTTTTCACCCCTCCACTTT. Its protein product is CASSEVVFSPLHF.

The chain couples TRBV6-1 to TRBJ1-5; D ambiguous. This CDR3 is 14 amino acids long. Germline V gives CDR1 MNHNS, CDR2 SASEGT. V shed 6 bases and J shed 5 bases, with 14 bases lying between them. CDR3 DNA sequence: TGTGCCAGCAGCCGCGACACGGTGGATCAGCCCCAGCATTTT. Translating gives CASSRDTVDQPQHF.

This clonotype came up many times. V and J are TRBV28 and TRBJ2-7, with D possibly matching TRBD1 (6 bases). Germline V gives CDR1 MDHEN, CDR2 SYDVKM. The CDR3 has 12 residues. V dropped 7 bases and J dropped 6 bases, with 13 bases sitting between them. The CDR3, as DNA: TGTGCCAGCATCTCACAGGGTCGCGAGCAGTACTTC. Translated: CASISQGREQYF.

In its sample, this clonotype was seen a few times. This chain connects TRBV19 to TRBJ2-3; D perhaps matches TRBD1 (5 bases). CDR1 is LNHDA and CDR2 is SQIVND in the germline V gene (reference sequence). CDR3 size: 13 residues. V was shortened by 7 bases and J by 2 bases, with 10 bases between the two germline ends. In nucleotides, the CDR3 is TGTGCCAGTACGCCAGGGATCACAGATACGCAGTATTTT. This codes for CASTPGITDTQYF. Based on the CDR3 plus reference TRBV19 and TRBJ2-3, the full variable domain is DGGITQSPKYLFRKEGQNVTLSCEQNLNHDAMYWYRQDPGQGLRLIYYSQIVNDFQKGDIAEGYSVSREKKESFPLTVTSAQKNPTAFYLCASTPGITDTQYFGPGTRLTVL.

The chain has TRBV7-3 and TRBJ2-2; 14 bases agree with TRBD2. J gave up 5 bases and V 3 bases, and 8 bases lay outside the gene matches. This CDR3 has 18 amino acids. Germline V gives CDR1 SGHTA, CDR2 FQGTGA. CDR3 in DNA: TGTGCCAGCAGCTTTACCGGGACTAGCGGGAGAAGGACCGGGGAGCTGTTTTTT. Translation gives CASSFTGTSGRRTGELFF.

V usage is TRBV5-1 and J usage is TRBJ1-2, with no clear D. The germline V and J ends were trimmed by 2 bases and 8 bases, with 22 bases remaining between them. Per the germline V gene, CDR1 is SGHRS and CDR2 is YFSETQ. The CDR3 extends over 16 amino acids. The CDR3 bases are TGCGCCAGCAGCTTATGGGCCAGTCAACCCTCTAAGGGCTACACCTTC. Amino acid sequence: CASSLWASQPSKGYTF.

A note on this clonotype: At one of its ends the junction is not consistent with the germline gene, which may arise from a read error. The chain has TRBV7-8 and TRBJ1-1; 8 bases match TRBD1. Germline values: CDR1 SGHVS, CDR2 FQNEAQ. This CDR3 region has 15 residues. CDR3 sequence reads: CASSGGQAMNAEAFF. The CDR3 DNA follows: TGTGCCAGCAGCGGGGGACAGGCGATGAACGCTGAAGCTTTCTTT.

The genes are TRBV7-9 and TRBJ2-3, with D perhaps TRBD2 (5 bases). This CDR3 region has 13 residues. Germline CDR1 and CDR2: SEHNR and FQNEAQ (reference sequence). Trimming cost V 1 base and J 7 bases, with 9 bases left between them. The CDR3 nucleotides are TGTGCCAGCAGCTTAGATACTAGTCATACGCAGTATTTT. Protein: CASSLDTSHTQYF.

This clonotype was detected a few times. This chain's CDR3 is CASRGQGPVTDTQYF. CDR3 bases: TGCGCCAGCAGGGGACAGGGACCCGTCACAGATACGCAGTATTTT. The rearrangement joins TRBV5-1 to TRBJ2-3, with TRBD1 matching 9 bases. The CDR3 extends over 15 amino acids. Germline V gives CDR1 SGHRS, CDR2 YFSETQ. Trimming cost V 5 bases and J 2 bases; bases outside gene matches: 6.

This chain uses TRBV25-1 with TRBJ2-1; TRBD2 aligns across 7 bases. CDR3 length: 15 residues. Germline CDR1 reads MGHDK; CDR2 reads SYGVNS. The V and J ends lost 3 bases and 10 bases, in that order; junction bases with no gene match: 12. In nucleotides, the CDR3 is TGTGCCAGCAGTGAGTGGGGGGTAGCTAGCGGCGAGCAGTTCTTC. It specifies CASSEWGVASGEQFF.

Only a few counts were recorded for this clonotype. The CDR3 reads CASSVGSQGGGFTGELFF. The CDR3 DNA reads as TGTGCCAGCAGCGTAGGATCGCAGGGAGGGGGATTCACCGGGGAGCTGTTTTTT. The gene calls are TRBV9 and TRBJ2-2; tentatively, D is TRBD2 (7 bases). The germline gives CDR1 SGDLS, CDR2 YYNGEE. The CDR3 has 18 residues. V lost 0 bases and J lost 4, with 19 bases in between. Using reference TRBV9 and TRBJ2-2 for the parts outside the CDR3, the full variable domain is DSGVTQTPKHLITATGQRVTLRCSPRSGDLSVYWYQQSLDQGLQFLIQYYNGEERAKGNILERFSAQQFPDLHSELNLSSLELGDSALYFCASSVGSQGGGFTGELFFGEGSRLTVL.